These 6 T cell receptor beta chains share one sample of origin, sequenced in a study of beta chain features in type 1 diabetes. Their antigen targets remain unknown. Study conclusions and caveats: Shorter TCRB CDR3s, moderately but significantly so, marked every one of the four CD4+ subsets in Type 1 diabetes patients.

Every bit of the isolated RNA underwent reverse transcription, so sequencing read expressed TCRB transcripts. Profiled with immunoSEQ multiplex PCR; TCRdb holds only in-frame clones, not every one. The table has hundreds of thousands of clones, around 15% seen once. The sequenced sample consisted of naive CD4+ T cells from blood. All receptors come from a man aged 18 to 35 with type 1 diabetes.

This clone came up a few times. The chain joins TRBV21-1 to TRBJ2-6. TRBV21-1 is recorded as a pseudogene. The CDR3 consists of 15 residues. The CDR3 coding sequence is TGTGCCAGCAGCAAAGATGTGGATGGGGCCAACGTCCTGACTTTC. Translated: CASSKDVDGANVLTF.

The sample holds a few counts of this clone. Here the CDR3 reads CASSIMQSNTGELFF. The CDR3 nucleotides read TGTGCCAGTAGTATAATGCAGTCGAACACCGGGGAGCTGTTTTTT. This rearrangement joins TRBV19 to TRBJ2-2; D gene unclear. From germline, CDR1 is LNHDA and CDR2 SQIVND (reference sequence). V lost 2 bases, J lost 0 bases, and 7 bases lay in between. The CDR3 extends over 15 amino acids.

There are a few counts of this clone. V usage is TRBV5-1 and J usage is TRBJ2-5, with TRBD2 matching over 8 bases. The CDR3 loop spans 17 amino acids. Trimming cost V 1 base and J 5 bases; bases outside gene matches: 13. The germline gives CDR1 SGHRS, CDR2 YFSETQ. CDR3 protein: CASSLSPGLVVGETQYF. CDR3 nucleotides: TGCGCCAGCAGCTTGAGTCCGGGACTAGTCGTGGGGGAGACCCAGTACTTC.

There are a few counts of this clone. The CDR3 spells CASTLDRAGNIQYF. In nucleotides, the CDR3 is TGTGCCAGCACCTTAGACAGGGCTGGAAACATTCAGTACTTC. The chain recombines TRBV5-6 with TRBJ2-4; 7 bases match TRBD1. This CDR3 has 14 residues. The germline V gene encodes CDR1 SGHDT and CDR2 YYEEEE. The trim removed 6 bases at V and 6 bases at J, leaving 9 bases unmatched. The whole variable domain, filled in from reference TRBV5-6 and TRBJ2-4, reads DAGVTQSPTHLIKTRGQQVTLRCSPKSGHDTVSWYQQALGQGPQFIFQYYEEEERQRGNFPDRFSGHQFPNYSSELNVNALLLGDSALYLCASTLDRAGNIQYFGAGTRLSVL.

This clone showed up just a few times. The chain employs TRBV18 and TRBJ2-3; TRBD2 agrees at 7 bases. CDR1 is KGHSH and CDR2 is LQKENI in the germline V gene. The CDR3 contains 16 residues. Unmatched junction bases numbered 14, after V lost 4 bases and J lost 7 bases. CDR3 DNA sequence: TGTGCCAGCTCACGGGAGCTGTGGGAGGGCCGAAATACGCAGTATTTT. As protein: CASSRELWEGRNTQYF.

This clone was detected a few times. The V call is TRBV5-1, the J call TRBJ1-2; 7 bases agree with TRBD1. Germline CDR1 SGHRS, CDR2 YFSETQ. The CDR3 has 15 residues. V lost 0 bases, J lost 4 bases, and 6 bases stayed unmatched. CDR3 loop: CASSLATGVPYGYTF. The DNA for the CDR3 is TGCGCCAGCAGCTTGGCCACAGGGGTTCCCTATGGCTACACCTTC.